This paragraph reports one T cell receptor (beta chain). This sample is part of a study of blood T cell repertoires in COVID-19. Study background: Acute and convalescent COVID-19 samples came from the United States, Italy and Spain. PBMCs, B-cell-depleted T cells, or T cells were the source of the cDNA or gDNA that made up the material.

The assay was immunoSEQ multiplex PCR, and TCRdb's table has in-frame clones only and misses some. The sample lists approximately 380,000 clones; roughly 85% were seen once. CDR1 and CDR2 (germline): SGHTA, FQGTGA. Trimming took off 1 base at V and 2 bases at J, with 15 bases between the two ends. CDR3 size: 16 residues. The sequence was collected from a woman aged 18-29 years with acute or convalescent COVID-19. Sequencing was carried out using peripheral blood. The genes are TRBV7-3 and TRBJ2-7; D gene ambiguous. The CDR3 nucleotides are TGTGCCAGCAGCTTAAATGGGCCAGGTTTAACCTACGAGCAGTACTTC. Translating gives CASSLNGPGLTYEQYF.